This is a list of T cell receptor beta chains from one sample in a study of CD8 T cells in Susac syndrome. One entry per CDR3 protein results from TCRdb running MiXCR on the immunoSEQ multiplex PCR reads. The sample includes 180,000 or so distinct CDR3 sequences, around 96% of them seen just once. Material: CD4+ T cells from PBMCs. The receptors were gathered from a human donor with multiple sclerosis. Both conserved end residues are part of each CDR3. The D gene is left open where the match is weak. Size tells how often a clone was seen (once, few, many) or the class of an expanded clone, and some rows leave it out.

.,TRBV6-5,TRBD2,TRBJ2-1,CASGGEGRHEQFF,TGTGCCAGCGGGGGGGAGGGGCGGCATGAGCAGTTCTTC
.,TRBV20-1,.,TRBJ2-2,CSAIFNTGELFF,TGCAGTGCTATCTTTAACACCGGGGAGCTGTTTTTT
.,TRBV24-1,.,TRBJ2-1,CATSGAGEGSYNEQFF,TGTGCCACCAGTGGGGCAGGCGAAGGCTCCTACAATGAGCAGTTCTTC
.,TRBV15,TRBD1,TRBJ1-5,CATSRDQSGGPQHF,TGTGCCACCAGCAGAGATCAATCAGGGGGGCCCCAGCATTTT
few,TRBV6-1,.,TRBJ1-1,CASSPQVNTEAFF,TGTGCCAGCAGTCCACAGGTGAACACTGAAGCTTTCTTT
.,TRBV6-2/TRBV6-3,.,TRBJ1-6,CASSYDYNSPLHF,TGTGCCAGCAGTTACGACTATAATTCACCCCTCCACTTT
once,TRBV20-1,.,TRBJ1-1,CSARAGHRMNTEAFF,TGCAGTGCTAGGGCGGGACACAGGATGAACACTGAAGCTTTCTTT
.,TRBV12-3/TRBV12-4,.,TRBJ1-2,CASSWDTDYGYTF,TGTGCCAGCAGTTGGGACACCGACTATGGCTACACCTTC
.,TRBV5-1,.,TRBJ2-5,CASSLEGAGETQYF,TGCGCCAGCAGCTTGGAAGGGGCGGGAGAGACCCAGTACTTC
.,TRBV2,.,TRBJ2-3,CAVQGRRADTQYF,TGTGCCGTTCAGGGACGGCGGGCAGATACGCAGTATTTT
.,TRBV20-1,TRBD1,TRBJ1-4,CSVGRTGTVNEKLFF,TGCAGTGTAGGGCGGACCGGGACAGTGAATGAAAAACTGTTTTTT
.,TRBV20-1,TRBD2,TRBJ2-3,CSAGGSGGDTQYF,TGCAGTGCTGGAGGGAGCGGGGGGGATACGCAGTATTTT
.,TRBV27,.,TRBJ1-5,CASSPTGGEVGPQHF,TGTGCCAGCAGTCCGACGGGGGGGGAGGTTGGACCCCAGCATTTT
.,TRBV3-1,.,TRBJ1-1,CASSQGNTEAFF,TGTGCCAGCAGCCAGGGGAACACTGAAGCTTTCTTT
.,TRBV12-3/TRBV12-4,.,TRBJ1-2,CASSSRLRGNYGYTF,TGTGCCAGCAGCTCTCGTCTCCGGGGGAACTATGGCTACACCTTC
.,TRBV7-3,TRBD2,TRBJ2-1,CASSPPGTSNEQFF,TGTGCCAGCAGCCCCCCTGGGACTAGCAATGAGCAGTTCTTC
.,TRBV10-3,.,TRBJ1-2,CAISESRGVYGYTF,TGTGCCATCAGTGAGTCGAGAGGGGTCTATGGCTACACCTTC
.,TRBV25-1,.,TRBJ2-4,CASSEYKGSEGWDIQYF,TGTGCCAGCAGTGAATATAAGGGATCGGAGGGCTGGGACATTCAGTACTTC
.,TRBV27,TRBD1,TRBJ1-1,CASGQGAGNTEAFF,TGTGCCAGCGGACAGGGGGCCGGGAACACTGAAGCTTTCTTT